These 26 T cell receptor beta chains were sequenced from one sample in a study of T cells after yellow fever vaccination. MiXCR, run by TCRdb on the 5' RACE reads, gives a single entry per CDR3 protein. The data contain hundreds of thousands of distinct CDR3 sequences, roughly 10% of them singletons. Sequencing used PBMCs, obtained on the day of the first yellow fever vaccination. These TCRs come from a man between 18 and 29 years old who received the YFV17D yellow fever vaccine.

J is TRBJ2-5 and V is TRBV7-2, with D possibly TRBD2 on 5 matching bases. CDR1 is SGHTA and CDR2 is FQGNSA in the germline V gene. CDR3 length: 13 residues. Trimming pared 4 bases from V and 1 base from J, leaving 7 bases between. The CDR3 DNA is TGTGCCAGCAGCTACGGGGTCCAAGAGACCCAGTACTTC. Protein sequence: CASSYGVQETQYF.

The chain carries TRBV2 and TRBJ2-1, with D unresolved. In germline, CDR1 is SNHLY, CDR2 FYNNEI. V gave up 1 base and J gave up 6 bases, with 10 bases separating them. This CDR3 has 14 residues. The CDR3 here is CASSEGRPSNEQFF. The CDR3 DNA follows: TGTGCCAGCAGTGAAGGCAGGCCGAGCAATGAGCAGTTCTTC.

This clonotype has a handful of counts. The chain joins TRBV6-2 or TRBV6-3 to TRBJ2-3, with 9 positions matching TRBD1. V gave up 0 bases and J gave up 4 bases; unmatched junction bases: 5. Germline CDR1 reads MNHEY; CDR2 reads SVGEGT. This CDR3 is 16 amino acids long. The chain's CDR3 is CASSYSGTGNSDTQYF. DNA of the CDR3: TGTGCCAGCAGTTACTCCGGGACAGGGAATTCAGATACGCAGTATTTT.

The chain couples TRBV11-3 to TRBJ2-3; TRBD2 is a possible D gene (6 bases). This CDR3 has 13 residues. CDR1 and CDR2 from the germline V gene are SGHNT and YENEEA. V lost 5 bases to trimming and J lost 2 bases, with 8 bases between them. The CDR3 protein is CASSRGTTDTQYF. DNA of the CDR3: TGTGCCAGCAGCCGGGGGACCACAGATACGCAGTATTTT.

The rearrangement joins TRBV24-1 to TRBJ1-5; no firm D call. This CDR3 has 17 amino acids. The germline gives CDR1 KGHDR, CDR2 SFDVKD. The V and J ends lost 6 bases and 2 bases respectively, with 19 bases between them. Here the CDR3 DNA reads TGTGCCACCAGTCCGACTGTTGCCTCGGAGGGCAATCAGCCCCAGCATTTT. Translated: CATSPTVASEGNQPQHF.

The chain employs TRBV4-3 and TRBJ2-3; 8 bases fit TRBD1. Losses at the gene ends were 4 bases for V and 1 base for J; bases not matched to a gene: 13. This CDR3 comprises 18 residues. Germline CDR1 LGHNA, CDR2 YSLEER. CDR3 nucleotide sequence: TGCGCCAGCAGCCGAGAGACCCCAGGGGGCGGTGGCACAGATACGCAGTATTTT. The encoded protein is CASSRETPGGGGTDTQYF.

This clonotype came up a few times. This sequence joins TRBV29-1 and TRBJ2-3, with a weak D call TRBD1 (5 bases). V was cut by 4 bases and J by 6 bases, with 17 bases left in between. Germline V gene lookup returns CDR1 SQVTM and CDR2 ANQGSEA. The CDR3 totals 14 residues. The CDR3 region has the DNA TGCAGCGTTGGGCCTAACCCAGGGCCTGATACGCAGTATTTT. It specifies CSVGPNPGPDTQYF.

This chain uses TRBV25-1 with TRBJ2-4; TRBD2 agrees at 15 bases. Per germline, CDR1 MGHDK and CDR2 SYGVNS. V shed 6 bases and J 2 bases; nucleotides not matched to a gene: 20. This CDR3 is 22 amino acids long. CDR3 amino acids: CASRGLAGGLSLNLGPKNIQYF. CDR3 DNA sequence: TGTGCCAGCAGGGGACTAGCGGGGGGCCTGTCCTTGAATTTGGGTCCCAAAAACATTCAGTACTTC.

This clonotype has just a few counts. One base away lies a much larger clone, so this may be a sequencing read error. The gene calls are TRBV5-1 and TRBJ1-2; tentatively, D is TRBD1 (5 bases). The CDR3 consists of 12 residues. Per germline, CDR1 SGHRS and CDR2 YFSETQ. Trimming took 3 bases from V and 4 from J, leaving 7 bases between them. The CDR3 protein is CASSWQGYGYTF. DNA for the CDR3: TGCGCCAGCAGCTGGCAGGGCTATGGCTACACCTTC.

V is TRBV18 and J is TRBJ2-7, with 7 bases matching TRBD1. CDR1 is KGHSH, CDR2 LQKENI, per germline. The CDR3 sequence is 12 residues long. J gave up 6 bases and V 2 bases, and 1 base lay outside the gene matches. CDR3 sequence reads: CASSPTGVEQYV. CDR3 bases: TGTGCCAGCTCACCAACAGGGGTCGAGCAGTACGTC.

The chain joins TRBV24-1 to TRBJ2-3; the D gene is possibly TRBD1 (7 bases). CDR1 and CDR2 (germline): KGHDR, SFDVKD. The CDR3 is 15 amino acids. V was shortened by 7 bases and J by 1 base, with 14 bases between the two germline ends. DNA for the CDR3: TGTGCCACCAGCAGGGGGGATTGGGGCACAGATACGCAGTATTTT. Its protein product is CATSRGDWGTDTQYF.

The sample holds many counts of this clonotype. The V call is TRBV5-1, the J call TRBJ2-1, with 13 bases fitting TRBD2. The CDR3 runs 16 residues. The germline V gene has CDR1 SGHRS and CDR2 YFSETQ. Trimming removed 2 bases from V and 2 bases from J; junction bases left unmatched: 1. The CDR3 sequence: CASSFGLAGAYNEQFF. The CDR3 bases are TGCGCCAGCAGCTTTGGACTAGCGGGGGCCTACAATGAGCAGTTCTTC. Based on the CDR3 plus reference TRBV5-1 and TRBJ2-1, the full variable domain is KAGVTQTPRYLIKTRGQQVTLSCSPISGHRSVSWYQQTPGQGLQFLFEYFSETQRNKGNFPGRFSGRQFSNSRSEMNVSTLELGDSALYLCASSFGLAGAYNEQFFGPGTRLTVL.

In its sample, this clonotype was seen a few times. The rearrangement uses TRBV21-1 and TRBJ2-1; the table assigns TRBD1, which was not confirmed against the DNA. TRBV21-1 constitutes a pseudogene. This CDR3 comprises 16 residues. The CDR3 bases are TGTGCCAGCAGCAAATGGCGGCGGGGGGGCGACCTGTGGGAGTTCTTC. Translated, it gives CASSKWRRGGDLWEFF.

This clonotype was seen a handful of times. The chain links TRBV5-1 to TRBJ2-5, with D perhaps TRBD1 (6 bases). This CDR3 contains 15 residues. Deletions cut 1 base from V and 5 bases from J, with 15 bases between. The germline gives CDR1 SGHRS, CDR2 YFSETQ. The CDR3, as DNA: TGCGCCAGCAGCTTGACAGGGCGAAGTCGTGAGACCCAGTACTTC. Translating gives CASSLTGRSRETQYF.

The chain couples TRBV20-1 to TRBJ2-4; the match to TRBD1 covers 10 bases. This CDR3 contains 15 residues. The J segment lost 1 base and the V segment lost 5 bases, leaving 5 bases of the junction unmatched. Germline-derived CDR1 and CDR2 are DFQATT and SNEGSKA (reference sequence). CDR3 DNA: TGCAGTGCTGGGCGGGACAGGGGCGCCAAAAACATTCAGTACTTC. This codes for CSAGRDRGAKNIQYF.

This chain joins TRBV4-3 and TRBJ2-7; D uncertain. With 0 bases removed from V and 5 bases from J, the gap between germline ends came to 14 bases. The germline V gene has CDR1 LGHNA and CDR2 YSLEER. This CDR3 has 15 residues. The CDR3 loop is CASSQDLVEQNEQYF. CDR3 bases: TGCGCCAGCAGCCAAGATTTGGTGGAACAGAACGAGCAGTACTTC.

This rearrangement joins TRBV4-1 to TRBJ2-7, with D tentatively TRBD2 (6 bases). Germline V gene sequence: CDR1 MGHRA, CDR2 YSYEKL. The CDR3 sequence is 15 residues long. V lost 1 base and J 6 bases, leaving 16 bases between the germline ends. The CDR3 loop is CASSQGILASGEQYF. The CDR3 nucleotides read TGCGCCAGCAGCCAAGGTATCCTAGCGTCTGGCGAGCAGTACTTC.

This chain joins TRBV5-1 and TRBJ2-3; either TRBD1 or TRBD2 may supply D (7 bases each). This CDR3 has 17 residues. The germline gives CDR1 SGHRS, CDR2 YFSETQ. The V gene lost 4 bases and the J gene lost 1 base, with 19 bases spanning the gap. The CDR3 here is CASSPNRGGGGTDTQYF. Written as DNA, the CDR3 is TGCGCCAGCAGCCCCAACCGGGGAGGGGGCGGCACAGATACGCAGTATTTT.

This clonotype showed up just a few times. The chain is built from TRBV5-1 and TRBJ2-5; maybe TRBD1 (6 bases). The germline V and J ends were trimmed by 0 bases and 4 bases, with 13 bases remaining between them. The germline V gene encodes CDR1 SGHRS and CDR2 YFSETQ. This CDR3 comprises 15 residues. CDR3 sequence reads: CASSLGQASRETQYF. The CDR3 DNA reads TGCGCCAGCAGCTTGGGACAGGCTTCGCGAGAGACCCAGTACTTC. Based on the CDR3 plus reference TRBV5-1 and TRBJ2-5, the full variable domain is KAGVTQTPRYLIKTRGQQVTLSCSPISGHRSVSWYQQTPGQGLQFLFEYFSETQRNKGNFPGRFSGRQFSNSRSEMNVSTLELGDSALYLCASSLGQASRETQYFGPGTRLLVL.

The chain has TRBV5-6 and TRBJ1-2; D perhaps matches TRBD1 (5 bases). V was pared by 4 bases and J by 8 bases, with 15 bases between. The CDR3 has 13 residues. The germline CDR1 and CDR2 sequences are SGHDT and YYEEEE. CDR3 loop: CASSTRGVEGYTF. CDR3 nucleotide sequence: TGTGCCAGCAGCACCCGGGGGGTGGAAGGCTACACCTTC.

The sample holds a few counts of this clonotype. The V and J genes are TRBV19 and TRBJ2-1; D possibly corresponds to TRBD2 (6 bases). Germline CDR1 and CDR2: LNHDA and SQIVND (reference sequence). V was pared by 6 bases and J by 4 bases, with 16 bases between. The CDR3 consists of 15 residues. As DNA, the CDR3 is TGTGCCAGTAGATTAGCGGAGTACTTATACAATGAGCAGTTCTTC. Translating gives CASRLAEYLYNEQFF. The full variable domain, its missing parts supplied by reference TRBV19 and TRBJ2-1, is DGGITQSPKYLFRKEGQNVTLSCEQNLNHDAMYWYRQDPGQGLRLIYYSQIVNDFQKGDIAEGYSVSREKKESFPLTVTSAQKNPTAFYLCASRLAEYLYNEQFFGPGTRLTVL.

This clonotype was counted a few times. The chain is built from TRBV7-3 and TRBJ1-6; no reliable D call. Trimming cost V 5 bases and J 0 bases, with 20 bases left between them. This CDR3 is built from 19 residues. CDR1 and CDR2 from the germline V gene are SGHTA and FQGTGA. CDR3 coding DNA: TGTGCCAGCAGCCACATAAAATCAGCCCTCTACTCCTATAATTCACCCCTCCACTTT. Amino acid sequence: CASSHIKSALYSYNSPLHF.

The table lists this clonotype with a few counts. V and J are TRBV27 and TRBJ2-7; tentative D call: TRBD2 (7 bases). The germline V gene has CDR1 MNHEY and CDR2 SMNVEV (reference sequence). The CDR3 is 14 amino acids. The V gene lost 3 bases and the J gene lost 7 bases, with 16 bases spanning the gap. The CDR3 nucleotides are TGTGCCAGCAGTTTCCTCGGGGGCGGGGGAGAGCAGTACTTC. It encodes CASSFLGGGGEQYF.

The chain combines TRBV7-2 with TRBJ2-4; 10 nucleotides agree with TRBD1. The CDR3 loop spans 15 amino acids. Germline V CDR1 and CDR2: SGHTA, FQGNSA. Trimming removed 3 bases from V and 8 bases from J; junction bases left unmatched: 7. The CDR3 DNA follows: TGTGCCAGCAGCTTCTCCCGGGACAGGGGACACATTCAGTACTTC. It codes for CASSFSRDRGHIQYF. Full variable domain (outside the CDR3, taken from reference TRBV7-2 and TRBJ2-4): GAGVSQSPSNKVTEKGKDVELRCDPISGHTALYWYRQSLGQGLEFLIYFQGNSAPDKSGLPSDRFSAERTGGSVSTLTIQRTQQEDSAVYLCASSFSRDRGHIQYFGAGTRLSVL.

V gene TRBV13 combines with J gene TRBJ2-1; no firm D call. This CDR3 has 12 amino acids. Trimming left V 7 bases short and J 3 bases short, with 7 bases between. The germline CDR1 and CDR2 sequences are PRHDT and FYEKMQ (reference sequence). CDR3 sequence reads: CASNLNYNEQFF. In nucleotides, the CDR3 is TGTGCCAGCAACCTGAACTACAATGAGCAGTTCTTC.

This clonotype was picked up a small number of times. This sequence joins TRBV4-3 and TRBJ2-1; D uncertain. Per germline, CDR1 LGHNA and CDR2 YSLEER. The CDR3 has 15 amino acids. Trimming stripped 3 bases from V and 7 bases from J, with 16 bases between. The CDR3 DNA follows: TGCGCCAGCAGCCACTTCCAGGTCTCTACAAATGAGCAGTTCTTC. Encoded protein: CASSHFQVSTNEQFF.